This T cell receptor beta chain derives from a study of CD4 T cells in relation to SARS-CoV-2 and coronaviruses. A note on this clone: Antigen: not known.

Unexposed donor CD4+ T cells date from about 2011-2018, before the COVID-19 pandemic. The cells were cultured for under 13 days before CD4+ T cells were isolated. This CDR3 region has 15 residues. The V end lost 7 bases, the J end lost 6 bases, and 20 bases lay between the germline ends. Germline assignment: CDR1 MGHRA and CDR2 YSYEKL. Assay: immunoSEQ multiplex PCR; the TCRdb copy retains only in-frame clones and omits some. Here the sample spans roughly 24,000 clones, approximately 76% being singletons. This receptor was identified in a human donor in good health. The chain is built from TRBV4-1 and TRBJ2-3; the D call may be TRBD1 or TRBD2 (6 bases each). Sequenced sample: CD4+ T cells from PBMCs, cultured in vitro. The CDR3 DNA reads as TGCGCCAGCAAGCCAAGTTTACAGGGAGGCGATACGCAGTATTTT. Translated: CASKPSLQGGDTQYF.